Listed below are T cell receptor beta chains from one sample, sequenced in a study of blood T cell repertoires in COVID-19. Profiled with immunoSEQ multiplex PCR; TCRdb holds only in-frame clones, not every one. The sample contains about 130,000 clones, about 83% of which appear only once. Sequences were obtained from peripheral blood. These receptors all come from a man aged 40-49 years with active or convalescent COVID-19. Both conserved end residues are part of each CDR3. The order of the fields is clone size, D gene, J gene, V gene, CDR3 protein, CDR3 DNA. A D gene is named only where the DNA matches it firmly. Not every row has a clone size; where given, it reads once, few, many or a size class.

clone size: -; D gene: TRBD2; J gene: TRBJ2-1; V gene: TRBV5-1; CDR3 protein: CASRLLFLLAGGDNEQFF; CDR3 DNA: TGCGCCAGCAGGCTGTTATTCCTTCTAGCGGGGGGTGACAATGAGCAGTTCTTC
clone size: -; D gene: -; J gene: TRBJ1-1; V gene: TRBV6-2/TRBV6-3; CDR3 protein: CASSSFGSGNTEAFF; CDR3 DNA: TGTGCCAGCAGTTCCTTCGGTTCTGGGAACACTGAAGCTTTCTTT
clone size: -; D gene: -; J gene: TRBJ2-3; V gene: TRBV24-1; CDR3 protein: CATSFSGTDTQYF; CDR3 DNA: TGTGCCACCAGTTTTAGTGGCACAGATACGCAGTATTTT
clone size: -; D gene: TRBD1; J gene: TRBJ2-2; V gene: TRBV5-1; CDR3 protein: CASSPTPRQGDTGELFF; CDR3 DNA: TGCGCCAGCAGCCCCACCCCGAGACAGGGGGACACCGGGGAGCTGTTTTTT
clone size: many; D gene: -; J gene: TRBJ1-5; V gene: TRBV6-5; CDR3 protein: CASSSGGIGNQPQHF; CDR3 DNA: TGTGCCAGCAGTAGTGGGGGCATTGGCAATCAGCCCCAGCATTTT
clone size: -; D gene: -; J gene: TRBJ2-2; V gene: TRBV3-1/TRBV3-2; CDR3 protein: CASGRQGNTGELFF; CDR3 DNA: TGTGCCAGCGGGCGTCAGGGGAACACCGGGGAGCTGTTTTTT
clone size: -; D gene: -; J gene: TRBJ2-7; V gene: TRBV21-1; CDR3 protein: CASSTPCRVLYEQYF; CDR3 DNA: TGTGCCAGCAGCACCCCTTGTCGGGTCCTCTACGAGCAGTACTTC
clone size: -; D gene: TRBD1; J gene: TRBJ2-3; V gene: TRBV7-9; CDR3 protein: CASSLGQGASYEDTQYF; CDR3 DNA: TGTGCCAGCAGCTTAGGACAGGGGGCTTCCTACGAAGATACGCAGTATTTT
clone size: -; D gene: -; J gene: TRBJ2-5; V gene: TRBV5-1; CDR3 protein: CASSSLGGAKETQYF; CDR3 DNA: TGCGCCAGCAGCTCTCTAGGGGGGGCGAAAGAGACCCAGTACTTC
clone size: -; D gene: -; J gene: TRBJ2-1; V gene: TRBV19; CDR3 protein: CASSLYGPRGGNEQFF; CDR3 DNA: TGTGCCAGTAGTTTATACGGCCCCCGGGGTGGCAATGAGCAGTTCTTC
clone size: -; D gene: TRBD1; J gene: TRBJ2-3; V gene: TRBV19; CDR3 protein: CASSGPAQGFTDTQYF; CDR3 DNA: TGTGCCAGTAGTGGGCCCGCACAGGGGTTCACAGATACGCAGTATTTT
clone size: -; D gene: TRBD2; J gene: TRBJ2-2; V gene: TRBV28; CDR3 protein: CASSRLAERTGELFF; CDR3 DNA: TGTGCCAGCAGTAGACTAGCGGAGCGAACCGGGGAGCTGTTTTTT
clone size: -; D gene: TRBD2; J gene: TRBJ2-2; V gene: TRBV6-5; CDR3 protein: CASSSKRGGPTGELFF; CDR3 DNA: TGTGCCAGCAGTTCGAAGCGGGGGGGCCCCACCGGGGAGCTGTTTTTT
clone size: -; D gene: TRBD2; J gene: TRBJ2-3; V gene: TRBV9; CDR3 protein: CASSPGIAGVRTDTQYF; CDR3 DNA: TGTGCCAGCAGCCCCGGGATAGCGGGGGTCCGCACAGATACGCAGTATTTT
clone size: -; D gene: TRBD1; J gene: TRBJ1-4; V gene: TRBV6-2/TRBV6-3; CDR3 protein: CASSHGQGATNEKLFF; CDR3 DNA: TGTGCCAGCAGCCATGGACAGGGGGCAACTAATGAAAAACTGTTTTTT
clone size: -; D gene: TRBD2; J gene: TRBJ2-5; V gene: TRBV4-3; CDR3 protein: CASSQEHQRGGQTQYF; CDR3 DNA: TGCGCCAGCAGCCAAGAACATCAGCGGGGGGGACAGACCCAGTACTTC
clone size: -; D gene: TRBD2; J gene: TRBJ2-3; V gene: TRBV5-4; CDR3 protein: CASSLALAEDTQYF; CDR3 DNA: TGTGCCAGCAGCTTGGCTCTAGCGGAGGATACGCAGTATTTT
clone size: -; D gene: TRBD1; J gene: TRBJ1-2; V gene: TRBV11-2; CDR3 protein: CASSPGTAYGYTF; CDR3 DNA: TGTGCCAGCAGCCCGGGGACAGCCTATGGCTACACCTTC
clone size: few; D gene: TRBD1; J gene: TRBJ2-2; V gene: TRBV7-3; CDR3 protein: CASSLRTGKSGELFF; CDR3 DNA: TGTGCCAGCAGCCTCCGGACAGGGAAGTCCGGGGAGCTGTTTTTT
clone size: -; D gene: TRBD1; J gene: TRBJ1-1; V gene: TRBV6-5; CDR3 protein: CASSYPGGRTEAFF; CDR3 DNA: TGTGCCAGCAGTTACCCAGGGGGCAGGACTGAAGCTTTCTTT
clone size: -; D gene: TRBD1; J gene: TRBJ2-7; V gene: TRBV11-1; CDR3 protein: CASSSNLQGAQWGVYF; CDR3 DNA: TGTGCCAGCAGCTCCAACTTACAGGGGGCGCAGTGGGGTGTGTACTTC
clone size: -; D gene: TRBD1; J gene: TRBJ1-4; V gene: TRBV28; CDR3 protein: CASSLMGQGAEKLFF; CDR3 DNA: TGTGCCAGCAGTCTGATGGGACAGGGAGCTGAAAAACTGTTTTTT
clone size: -; D gene: TRBD2; J gene: TRBJ2-3; V gene: TRBV25-1; CDR3 protein: CASSEPRLAGVSTDTQYF; CDR3 DNA: TGTGCCAGCAGTGAACCGCGACTAGCGGGGGTCAGCACAGATACGCAGTATTTT
clone size: -; D gene: TRBD1; J gene: TRBJ1-1; V gene: TRBV2; CDR3 protein: CASKDHGQGNTEAFF; CDR3 DNA: TGTGCCAGCAAGGACCATGGACAGGGGAACACTGAAGCTTTCTTT
clone size: -; D gene: TRBD2; J gene: TRBJ2-7; V gene: TRBV4-2; CDR3 protein: CASSQTSGGSLYEQYF; CDR3 DNA: TGTGCCAGCAGCCAGACTAGCGGGGGGTCGCTCTACGAGCAGTACTTC
clone size: -; D gene: TRBD2; J gene: TRBJ2-2; V gene: TRBV18; CDR3 protein: CASSPRAGDTGELFF; CDR3 DNA: TGTGCCAGCTCACCACGGGCGGGGGACACCGGGGAGCTGTTTTTT
clone size: -; D gene: TRBD2; J gene: TRBJ2-1; V gene: TRBV7-8; CDR3 protein: CASSTTGTSGGSEQFF; CDR3 DNA: TGTGCCAGCAGCACCACCGGGACTAGCGGGGGGAGTGAGCAGTTCTTC
clone size: -; D gene: -; J gene: TRBJ1-1; V gene: TRBV12-5; CDR3 protein: CASGSVTDEAFF; CDR3 DNA: TGTGCTAGTGGTTCCGTGACAGATGAAGCTTTCTTT
clone size: -; D gene: -; J gene: TRBJ2-5; V gene: TRBV12-3/TRBV12-4; CDR3 protein: CASSLTRKETQYF; CDR3 DNA: TGTGCCAGCAGTTTAACCAGGAAAGAGACCCAGTACTTC
clone size: few; D gene: TRBD1; J gene: TRBJ2-2; V gene: TRBV3-1/TRBV3-2; CDR3 protein: CASSLQGPTGELFF; CDR3 DNA: TGTGCCAGCAGTCTACAGGGGCCCACCGGGGAGCTGTTTTTT
clone size: -; D gene: TRBD1; J gene: TRBJ2-1; V gene: TRBV2; CDR3 protein: CASTGTGNNEQFF; CDR3 DNA: TGTGCCAGCACGGGGACAGGGAACAATGAGCAGTTCTTC
clone size: few; D gene: TRBD2; J gene: TRBJ2-2; V gene: TRBV28; CDR3 protein: CASRSLQVAGASNTGELFF; CDR3 DNA: TGTGCCAGCAGGTCCCTTCAGGTAGCGGGGGCCTCGAACACCGGGGAGCTGTTTTTT
clone size: -; D gene: TRBD1; J gene: TRBJ2-5; V gene: TRBV12-5; CDR3 protein: CASVTGGRGETQYF; CDR3 DNA: TGTGCTAGTGTTACAGGGGGGAGAGGAGAGACCCAGTACTTC
clone size: few; D gene: -; J gene: TRBJ1-3; V gene: TRBV3-1/TRBV3-2; CDR3 protein: CASSPTNRVSGNTIYF; CDR3 DNA: TGTGCCAGCAGCCCGACTAACAGGGTTTCTGGAAACACCATATATTTT
clone size: -; D gene: -; J gene: TRBJ2-7; V gene: TRBV10-3; CDR3 protein: CAISDEQGGVGYEQYF; CDR3 DNA: TGTGCCATCAGTGATGAACAGGGTGGTGTTGGGTACGAGCAGTACTTC
clone size: -; D gene: -; J gene: TRBJ1-1; V gene: TRBV6-2/TRBV6-3; CDR3 protein: CASSYLHGDTEAFF; CDR3 DNA: TGTGCCAGCAGTTACTTACACGGGGACACTGAAGCTTTCTTT
clone size: -; D gene: -; J gene: TRBJ1-1; V gene: TRBV7-8; CDR3 protein: CASSLGLGEAFF; CDR3 DNA: TGTGCCAGCAGCCTCGGACTAGGGGAAGCTTTCTTT
clone size: -; D gene: TRBD2; J gene: TRBJ2-1; V gene: TRBV4-1; CDR3 protein: CASSQDTGGLEQFF; CDR3 DNA: TGCGCCAGCAGCCAAGATACGGGGGGGCTTGAGCAGTTCTTC
clone size: -; D gene: TRBD1; J gene: TRBJ2-6; V gene: TRBV5-1; CDR3 protein: CASSQNPQGSGANVLTF; CDR3 DNA: TGCGCCAGCAGCCAGAATCCACAGGGGTCCGGGGCCAACGTCCTGACTTTC
clone size: -; D gene: -; J gene: TRBJ1-1; V gene: TRBV27; CDR3 protein: CASSRRGDTEAFF; CDR3 DNA: TGTGCCAGCAGTAGGAGGGGTGACACTGAAGCTTTCTTT
clone size: -; D gene: -; J gene: TRBJ2-5; V gene: TRBV4-3; CDR3 protein: CASSQEGRYQETQYF; CDR3 DNA: TGCGCCAGCAGCCAAGAAGGGAGGTACCAAGAGACCCAGTACTTC
clone size: -; D gene: TRBD1; J gene: TRBJ1-1; V gene: TRBV10-1; CDR3 protein: CASRADRGLNTEAFF; CDR3 DNA: TGCGCCAGCAGGGCGGACAGGGGACTAAACACTGAAGCTTTCTTT
clone size: -; D gene: -; J gene: TRBJ1-4; V gene: TRBV19; CDR3 protein: CASSIGGSSGLMRINEKLFF; CDR3 DNA: TGTGCCAGTAGTATAGGGGGATCATCGGGACTCATGAGGATTAATGAAAAACTGTTTTTT
clone size: -; D gene: TRBD2; J gene: TRBJ2-3; V gene: TRBV3-1/TRBV3-2; CDR3 protein: CASSQRGGTDTQYF; CDR3 DNA: TGTGCCAGCAGCCAACGGGGGGGGACAGATACGCAGTATTTT
clone size: -; D gene: TRBD2; J gene: TRBJ2-3; V gene: TRBV7-9; CDR3 protein: CASGGGASTDTQYF; CDR3 DNA: TGTGCCAGCGGCGGGGGGGCCAGTACAGATACGCAGTATTTT
clone size: -; D gene: -; J gene: TRBJ2-7; V gene: TRBV7-2; CDR3 protein: CASSQTRYEQYF; CDR3 DNA: TGTGCCAGCAGCCAGACTAGGTACGAGCAGTACTTC
clone size: -; D gene: -; J gene: TRBJ1-4; V gene: TRBV10-3; CDR3 protein: CAISEASRAGEKLFF; CDR3 DNA: TGTGCCATCAGTGAGGCTTCCAGGGCAGGTGAAAAACTGTTTTTT
clone size: few; D gene: TRBD1; J gene: TRBJ1-6; V gene: TRBV28; CDR3 protein: CASSLYRGNSPLHF; CDR3 DNA: TGTGCCAGCAGTTTATACAGGGGGAATTCACCCCTCCACTTT
clone size: -; D gene: -; J gene: TRBJ1-4; V gene: TRBV5-6; CDR3 protein: CASSLDGRGRTNEKLFF; CDR3 DNA: TGTGCCAGCAGCTTGGACGGGCGCGGGAGGACTAATGAAAAACTGTTTTTT
clone size: -; D gene: TRBD2; J gene: TRBJ2-7; V gene: TRBV7-2; CDR3 protein: CASSLHRGGLYEQYF; CDR3 DNA: TGTGCCAGCAGCTTACACCGGGGGGGCCTCTACGAGCAGTACTTC
clone size: few; D gene: TRBD2; J gene: TRBJ2-7; V gene: TRBV19; CDR3 protein: CASSIGEGNYEQYF; CDR3 DNA: TGTGCCAGTAGTATAGGGGAGGGAAACTACGAGCAGTACTTC